These 8 T cell receptor beta chains originate from one sample sequenced in a study of cytomegalovirus exposure and HLA in healthy donors. Assay used: immunoSEQ multiplex PCR; TCRdb lists only in-frame clones, some missing. The table has roughly 330,000 clones, around 90% seen once. Sample: PBMCs. These receptor sequences come from a woman aged 25-40 years in good health and CMV-seropositive.

This chain joins TRBV28 and TRBJ1-3; D perhaps matches TRBD1 (5 bases). Germline assignment: CDR1 MDHEN and CDR2 SYDVKM. V dropped 6 bases and J dropped 7 bases, with 13 bases sitting between them. CDR3 length: 13 residues. The CDR3 protein is CASSAGGMNTIYF. DNA for the CDR3: TGTGCCAGCAGCGCTGGGGGTATGAACACCATATATTTT. The complete variable domain, with remaining parts taken from reference TRBV28 and TRBJ1-3, reads DVKVTQSSRYLVKRTGEKVFLECVQDMDHENMFWYRQDPGLGLRLIYFSYDVKMKEKGDIPEGYSVSREKKERFSLILESASTNQTSMYLCASSAGGMNTIYFGEGSWLTVV.

This chain connects TRBV28 to TRBJ1-5, with D unclear. The V gene's germline CDR1 is MDHEN and CDR2 SYDVKM. This CDR3 region has 14 residues. V gave up 2 bases and J gave up 6 bases, with 11 bases separating them. CDR3 DNA sequence: TGTGCCAGCAGTTTAACCAGAAAGGGTCAGCCCCAGCATTTT. This sequence encodes CASSLTRKGQPQHF.

The chain combines TRBV19 with TRBJ1-3, with D tentatively TRBD1 (5 bases). CDR3 length: 16 residues. Germline V gives CDR1 LNHDA, CDR2 SQIVND (reference sequence). Trimming shortened V by 2 bases and J by 3 bases, and 14 bases separated the two germline ends. The CDR3 coding sequence is TGTGCCAGTAGTATACGTCCGGGGGGATTTGGAAACACCATATATTTT. Translated, it gives CASSIRPGGFGNTIYF. Full variable domain (remainder filled in from reference TRBV19 and TRBJ1-3): DGGITQSPKYLFRKEGQNVTLSCEQNLNHDAMYWYRQDPGQGLRLIYYSQIVNDFQKGDIAEGYSVSREKKESFPLTVTSAQKNPTAFYLCASSIRPGGFGNTIYFGEGSWLTVV.

The CDR3 loop is CASSLESPEQYF. Written as DNA, the CDR3 is TGTGCCAGCAGCTTAGAAAGTCCCGAGCAGTACTTC. The chain links TRBV7-9 to TRBJ2-7; D unclear. This CDR3 comprises 12 residues. Trimming took 1 base from V and 6 from J, leaving 7 bases between them. The germline gives CDR1 SEHNR, CDR2 FQNEAQ (reference sequence).

This clone was seen once. The chain combines TRBV7-2 with TRBJ2-2; the D gene is possibly TRBD2 (6 bases). Germline loops: CDR1 SGHTA, CDR2 FQGNSA. CDR3 length: 15 residues. Trimming stripped 5 bases from V and 1 base from J, with 11 bases between. The CDR3 region has the DNA TGTGCCAGCAGCCCCGGGACTTTGAACACCGGGGAGCTGTTTTTT. Translation: CASSPGTLNTGELFF. The variable domain in full, completed from reference TRBV7-2 and TRBJ2-2, reads GAGVSQSPSNKVTEKGKDVELRCDPISGHTALYWYRQSLGQGLEFLIYFQGNSAPDKSGLPSDRFSAERTGGSVSTLTIQRTQQEDSAVYLCASSPGTLNTGELFFGEGSRLTVL.

This clone has just a few counts. The V and J genes are TRBV9 and TRBJ2-2; a possible D gene is TRBD1 (5 bases). The CDR3 sequence is 15 residues long. The V end was cut by 3 bases, the J end by 2 bases, with 11 bases between. Looked up from germline, CDR1 is SGDLS and CDR2 is YYNGEE. Written as DNA, the CDR3 is TGTGCCAGCAGCGCTAGACAGAAAAACACCGGGGAGCTGTTTTTT. Amino acid sequence: CASSARQKNTGELFF.

The CDR3 DNA reads as TGTGCCAGCAGCCAAGATCTGGGAATGAACTATGGCTACACCTTC. As protein: CASSQDLGMNYGYTF. The chain combines TRBV14 with TRBJ1-2, with unresolved D. CDR3 length equals 15 residues. The germline gives CDR1 SGHDN, CDR2 FVKESK. Trimming stripped 0 bases from V and 2 bases from J, with 10 bases between.

In DNA form, the CDR3 reads TGCGCCAGCAGCCAAGATGGGTTCTCTGGGGCCAACGTCCTGACTTTC. Residues: CASSQDGFSGANVLTF. The V and J genes are TRBV4-3 and TRBJ2-6; D remains unclear. The CDR3 contains 16 residues. V lost 0 bases, J lost 0 bases, and 6 bases lay in between. Germline values: CDR1 LGHNA, CDR2 YSLEER.